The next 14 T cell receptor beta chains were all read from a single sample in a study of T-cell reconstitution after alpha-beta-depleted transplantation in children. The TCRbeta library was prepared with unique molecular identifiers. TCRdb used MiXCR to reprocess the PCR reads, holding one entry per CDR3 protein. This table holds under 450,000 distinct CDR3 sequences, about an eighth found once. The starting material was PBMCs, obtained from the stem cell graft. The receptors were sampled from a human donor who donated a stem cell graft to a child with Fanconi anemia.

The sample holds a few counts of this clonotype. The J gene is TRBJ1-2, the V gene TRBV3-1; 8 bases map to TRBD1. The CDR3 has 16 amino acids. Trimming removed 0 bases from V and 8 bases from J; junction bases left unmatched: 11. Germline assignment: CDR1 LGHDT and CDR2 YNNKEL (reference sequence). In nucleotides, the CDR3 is TGTGCCAGCAGCCAAGATCTGCCCAGGGGGCTTCAAGGCTACACCTTC. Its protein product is CASSQDLPRGLQGYTF.

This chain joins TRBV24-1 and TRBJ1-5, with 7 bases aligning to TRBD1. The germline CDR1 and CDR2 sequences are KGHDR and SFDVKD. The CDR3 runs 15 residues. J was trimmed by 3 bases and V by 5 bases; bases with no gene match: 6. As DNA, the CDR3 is TGTGCCACCAGTGCCCCTACAGGGGACAATCAGCCCCAGCATTTT. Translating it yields CATSAPTGDNQPQHF.

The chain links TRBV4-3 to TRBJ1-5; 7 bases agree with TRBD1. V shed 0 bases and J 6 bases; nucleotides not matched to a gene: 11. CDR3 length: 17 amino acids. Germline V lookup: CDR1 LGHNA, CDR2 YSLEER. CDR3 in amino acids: CASSQDPGRGSLQPQHF. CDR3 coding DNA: TGCGCCAGCAGCCAAGATCCCGGCAGGGGGAGTCTTCAGCCCCAGCATTTT.

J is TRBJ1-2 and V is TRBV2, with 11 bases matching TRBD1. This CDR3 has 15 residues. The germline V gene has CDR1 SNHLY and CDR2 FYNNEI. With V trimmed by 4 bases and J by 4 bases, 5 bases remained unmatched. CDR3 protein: CASSAGTGGGYGYTF. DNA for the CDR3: TGTGCCAGCAGTGCCGGGACAGGGGGGGGCTATGGCTACACCTTC.

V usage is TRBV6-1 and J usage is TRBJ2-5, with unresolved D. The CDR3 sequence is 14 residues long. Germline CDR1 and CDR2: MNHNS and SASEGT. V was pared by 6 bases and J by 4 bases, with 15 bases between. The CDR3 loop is CASSRAPDGETQYF. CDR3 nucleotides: TGTGCCAGCAGCCGCGCCCCGGACGGAGAGACCCAGTACTTC.

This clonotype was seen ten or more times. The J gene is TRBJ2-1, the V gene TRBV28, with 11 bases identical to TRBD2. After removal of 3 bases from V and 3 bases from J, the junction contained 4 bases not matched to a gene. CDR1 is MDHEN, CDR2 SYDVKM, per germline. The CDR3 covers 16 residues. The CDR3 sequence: CASSFPGTSGYNEQFF. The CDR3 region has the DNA TGTGCCAGCAGTTTTCCCGGGACTAGCGGCTACAATGAGCAGTTCTTC.

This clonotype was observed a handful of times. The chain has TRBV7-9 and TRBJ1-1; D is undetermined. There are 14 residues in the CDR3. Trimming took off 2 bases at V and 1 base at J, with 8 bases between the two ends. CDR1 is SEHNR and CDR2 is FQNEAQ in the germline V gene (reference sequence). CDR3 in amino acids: CASSLRQTNTEAFF. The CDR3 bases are TGTGCCAGCAGCTTACGGCAGACGAACACTGAAGCTTTCTTT.

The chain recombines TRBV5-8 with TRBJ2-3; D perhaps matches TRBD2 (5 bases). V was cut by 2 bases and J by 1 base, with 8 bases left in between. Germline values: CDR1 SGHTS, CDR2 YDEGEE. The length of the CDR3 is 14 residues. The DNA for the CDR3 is TGTGCCAGCAGCTTCGGGGTTGGCACAGATACGCAGTATTTT. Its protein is CASSFGVGTDTQYF. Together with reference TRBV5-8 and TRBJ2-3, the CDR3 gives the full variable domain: EAGVTQSPTHLIKTRGQQATLRCSPISGHTSVYWYQQALGLGLQFLLWYDEGEERNRGNFPPRFSGRQFPNYSSELNVNALELEDSALYLCASSFGVGTDTQYFGPGTRLTVL.

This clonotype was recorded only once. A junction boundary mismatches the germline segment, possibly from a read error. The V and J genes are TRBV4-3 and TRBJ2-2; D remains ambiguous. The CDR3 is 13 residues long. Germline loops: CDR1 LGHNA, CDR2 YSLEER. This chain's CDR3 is CASRKLNTRELFF. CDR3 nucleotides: TGCGCCAGCCGAAAGCTGAACACCAGGGAGCTGTTTTTT.

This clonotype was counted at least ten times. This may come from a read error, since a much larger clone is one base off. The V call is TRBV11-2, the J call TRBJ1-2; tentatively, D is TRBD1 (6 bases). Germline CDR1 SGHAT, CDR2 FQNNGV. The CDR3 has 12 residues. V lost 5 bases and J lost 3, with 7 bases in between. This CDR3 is CASSPGDYGYTF. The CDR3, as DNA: TGTGCCAGCAGCCCAGGGGACTATGGCTACACCTTC. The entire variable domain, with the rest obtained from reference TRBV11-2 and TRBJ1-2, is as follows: EAGVAQSPRYKIIEKRQSVAFWCNPISGHATLYWYQQILGQGPKLLIQFQNNGVVDDSQLPKDRFSAERLKGVDSTLKIQPAKLEDSAVYLCASSPGDYGYTFGSGTRLTVV.

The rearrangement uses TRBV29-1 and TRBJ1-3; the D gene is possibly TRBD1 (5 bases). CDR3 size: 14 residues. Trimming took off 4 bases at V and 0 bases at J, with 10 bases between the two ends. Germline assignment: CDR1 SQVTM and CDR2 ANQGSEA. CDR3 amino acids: CSVVDTNSGNTIYF. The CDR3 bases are TGCAGCGTTGTGGACACTAACTCTGGAAACACCATATATTTT.

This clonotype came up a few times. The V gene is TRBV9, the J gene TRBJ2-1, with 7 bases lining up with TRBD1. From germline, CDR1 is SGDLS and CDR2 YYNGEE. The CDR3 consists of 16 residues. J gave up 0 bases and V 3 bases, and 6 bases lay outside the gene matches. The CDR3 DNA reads TGTGCCAGCAGCGCACAAGGGGGCCACTCCTACAATGAGCAGTTCTTC. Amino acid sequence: CASSAQGGHSYNEQFF.

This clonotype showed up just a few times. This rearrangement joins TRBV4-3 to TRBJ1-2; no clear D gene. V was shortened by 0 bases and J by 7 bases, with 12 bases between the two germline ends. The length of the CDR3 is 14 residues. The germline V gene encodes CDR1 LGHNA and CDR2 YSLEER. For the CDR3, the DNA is TGCGCCAGCAGCCAAGATGCGGGGTTAGGTGGCTACACCTTC. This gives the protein CASSQDAGLGGYTF.

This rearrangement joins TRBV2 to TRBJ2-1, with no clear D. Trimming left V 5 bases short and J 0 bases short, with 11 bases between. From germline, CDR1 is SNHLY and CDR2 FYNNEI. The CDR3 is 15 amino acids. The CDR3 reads CASSSDGSSYNEQFF. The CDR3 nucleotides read TGTGCCAGCAGTTCCGACGGAAGCTCCTACAATGAGCAGTTCTTC. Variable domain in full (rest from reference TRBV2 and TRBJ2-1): EPEVTQTPSHQVTQMGQEVILRCVPISNHLYFYWYRQILGQKVEFLVSFYNNEISEKSEIFDDQFSVERPDGSNFTLKIRSTKLEDSAMYFCASSSDGSSYNEQFFGPGTRLTVL.